These T cell receptor beta chains were read from a single sample in a study of blood T cell repertoires in COVID-19. Sequenced by immunoSEQ multiplex PCR; TCRdb stores in-frame clones only, minus some. The sample has approximately 330,000 clones; 89% are singletons. The sample was PBMCs or T cells enriched from blood (not recorded which). The origin of the receptors is a woman between 25 and 40 years old who had recovered from COVID-19. CDR3s include the opening cysteine and the closing phenylalanine or tryptophan. The D gene is left open where the match is weak. Size is stated for part of the rows, as once, few or many counts, or as a class when the clone is expanded.

J	D	V	size	DNA	CDR3
TRBJ2-7	NA	TRBV6-5	NA	TGTGCCAGCACTCGCCTTTTAGCGGACTCCTACGAGCAGTACTTC	CASTRLLADSYEQYF
TRBJ2-5	TRBD1	TRBV12-3/TRBV12-4	few	TGTGCCAGCAGTTTGACAGGGGAAGAGACCCAGTACTTC	CASSLTGEETQYF
TRBJ1-2	NA	TRBV6-1	NA	TGTGCCAGCAGTGAAGTTGGGGAGGGCGGCTACACCTTC	CASSEVGEGGYTF
TRBJ2-1	TRBD2	TRBV19	NA	TGTGCCAGTAGTATTTTCCCCCGCCCAACAGCGGGAGGCAATCAACAGCTAATGTACAATGAGCAGTTCTTC	CASSIFPRPTAGGNQQLMYNEQFF
TRBJ2-7	TRBD1	TRBV10-2	NA	TGCGCCAGCAGTTTACCACAGGGGACCCGCTCCTACGAGCAGTACTTC	CASSLPQGTRSYEQYF
TRBJ2-6	NA	TRBV29-1	NA	TGCAGCGTCTTCTCTGGGGCCAACGTCCTGACTTTC	CSVFSGANVLTF
TRBJ1-6	TRBD1	TRBV19	NA	TGTGCCAGTAGTATCCAGGGGGCAGGTAATTCACCCCTCCACTTT	CASSIQGAGNSPLHF
TRBJ1-2	NA	TRBV5-1	NA	TGCGCCAGCAGCCTCCAAGGACAGAACTATGGCTACACCTTC	CASSLQGQNYGYTF
TRBJ1-2	NA	TRBV21-1	NA	TGTGCCAGCAGCAGCGATTACAGGGAACCCTATGGCTACACCTTC	CASSSDYREPYGYTF
TRBJ1-1	TRBD1	TRBV7-9	NA	TGTGCCAGCAGCTTGACAGGGGTTAACACTGAAGCTTTCTTT	CASSLTGVNTEAFF
TRBJ2-5	TRBD2	TRBV6-5	NA	TGTGCCAGCAGCGCACTAGCGTTTGGGGAGACCCAGTACTTC	CASSALAFGETQYF
TRBJ2-7	NA	TRBV27	NA	TGTGCCAGCAGTCGGACAGCAAGCTCCTACGAGCAGTACTTC	CASSRTASSYEQYF
TRBJ2-7	NA	TRBV4-1	NA	TGCGCCAGCAGCCAACCGACAGGTTCCTACGAGCAGTACTTC	CASSQPTGSYEQYF
TRBJ1-2	NA	TRBV5-1	NA	TGCGCCAGCAGCCAGACAGAGAACTATGGCTACACCTTC	CASSQTENYGYTF
TRBJ1-2	TRBD1	TRBV25-1	NA	TGTGCCAGTACCGGGACAGAGGGCTACACCTTC	CASTGTEGYTF
TRBJ2-4	NA	TRBV6-5	NA	TGTGCCAGTAACAGGGGGGGCATTCAGTACTTC	CASNRGGIQYF
TRBJ2-1	TRBD2	TRBV6-4	NA	TGTGCCAGCAGTGCGCTAGCGGACCACAATGAGCAGTTCTTC	CASSALADHNEQFF
TRBJ1-5	NA	TRBV18	NA	TGTGCCAGCTCACCAACAAATCAGCCCCAGCATTTT	CASSPTNQPQHF
TRBJ1-6	TRBD1	TRBV19	NA	TGTGCCAGTAGTCAGGGGGCCTATAATTCACCCCTCCACTTT	CASSQGAYNSPLHF
TRBJ2-1	TRBD2	TRBV7-2	few	TGTGCCAGCAGCTTAGGGACTAGTGGCAATGAGCAGTTCTTC	CASSLGTSGNEQFF
TRBJ2-2	NA	TRBV10-3	NA	TGTGCCGCACGCCCCGACAGGTTTGACACCGGGGAGCTGTTTTTT	CAARPDRFDTGELFF
TRBJ2-1	TRBD2	TRBV4-1	once	TGCGCCAGCAGCCAATACCCCGGGGAGACTAGCGGGAGTGTTGAGCAGTTCTTC	CASSQYPGETSGSVEQFF
TRBJ1-5	NA	TRBV28	NA	TGTGCCAGCAGTTTACACACACAAAATCAGCCCCAGCATTTT	CASSLHTQNQPQHF
TRBJ2-2	NA	TRBV4-1	NA	TGCGCCAGCAGCCTTCGGGGGGCGGGCACCGGGGAGCTGTTTTTT	CASSLRGAGTGELFF
TRBJ2-7	TRBD2	TRBV10-3	NA	TGTGCCATCACCTCTGGGAGGGGCTCCTACGAGCAGTACTTC	CAITSGRGSYEQYF
TRBJ2-1	NA	TRBV5-1	NA	TGCGCCAGCGATACGGGTTCCCCCTACAATGAGCAGTTCTTC	CASDTGSPYNEQFF